What follows are 7 T cell receptor beta chains derived from one specimen sequenced in a study of blood T cell repertoires in COVID-19. Assay used: immunoSEQ multiplex PCR; TCRdb lists only in-frame clones, some missing. The sample has about 240,000 clones; around 80% are singletons. Sample: peripheral blood. Receptors were obtained from a woman younger than 30 with acute or convalescent COVID-19.

This clone was counted between two and nine times. This chain links TRBV11-2 with TRBJ2-5, with unresolved D. The V end was cut by 5 bases, the J end by 2 bases, with 12 bases between. CDR3 length: 14 residues. Germline values: CDR1 SGHAT, CDR2 FQNNGV. The CDR3 sequence is CASSETRLQETQYF. Written as DNA, the CDR3 is TGTGCCAGCAGCGAAACGAGGTTACAAGAGACCCAGTACTTC.

J is TRBJ2-3 and V is TRBV7-8; D remains unclear. Between the trimmed V and J ends, which lost 1 base and 0 bases, there was a span of 8 bases. The germline V gene has CDR1 SGHVS and CDR2 FQNEAQ. The CDR3 has 15 amino acids. In nucleotides, the CDR3 is TGTGCCAGCAGCTTAGGACACCTTAGCACAGATACGCAGTATTTT. This translates into CASSLGHLSTDTQYF.

The rearrangement joins TRBV19 to TRBJ1-2, with D maybe TRBD1 (5 bases). The V gene lost 1 base and the J gene lost 4 bases, with 7 bases spanning the gap. Germline V gives CDR1 LNHDA, CDR2 SQIVND (reference sequence). CDR3 length equals 13 residues. This CDR3 reads CASSIVGLYGYTF. The CDR3 DNA is TGTGCCAGTAGTATAGTGGGGCTCTATGGCTACACCTTC.

This sequence joins TRBV10-3 and TRBJ1-1; 8 bases are shared with TRBD1. The CDR3 loop spans 14 amino acids. Germline CDR1 ENHRY, CDR2 SYGVKD. With V trimmed by 3 bases and J by 5 bases, 5 bases remained unmatched. CDR3 coding DNA: TGTGCCATCAGTGATCAGGGGGCAAGAACTGAAGCTTTCTTT. Its protein product is CAISDQGARTEAFF.

The chain recombines TRBV27 with TRBJ1-6, with D hard to call. The CDR3 length is 16 residues. The V end lost 5 bases, the J end lost 0 bases, and 11 bases lay between the germline ends. CDR1 and CDR2 from the germline V gene are MNHEY and SMNVEV (reference sequence). CDR3 nucleotide sequence: TGTGCCAGCAGTACCTCCGGTATCTCCTATAATTCACCCCTCCACTTT. Encoded protein: CASSTSGISYNSPLHF.

This sequence joins TRBV2 and TRBJ1-1, with D unclear. Germline loops: CDR1 SNHLY, CDR2 FYNNEI. V lost 2 bases and J 0 bases, leaving 7 bases between the germline ends. The CDR3 consists of 14 residues. CDR3 loop: CASSEQVLNTEAFF. CDR3 coding DNA: TGTGCCAGCAGTGAACAGGTTTTGAACACTGAAGCTTTCTTT.

The chain has TRBV27 and TRBJ2-4; 10 bases match TRBD2. There are 20 residues in the CDR3. The J segment lost 0 bases and the V segment lost 0 bases, leaving 11 bases of the junction unmatched. CDR1 and CDR2 from the germline V gene are MNHEY and SMNVEV (reference sequence). CDR3 bases: TGTGCCAGCAGTTTATCTGCTTCGCTAGCGGGAGAACTAGCCAAAAACATTCAGTACTTC. It translates to CASSLSASLAGELAKNIQYF.